This T cell receptor beta chain was captured by sequencing in a study of CXCR3-negative and CXCR3-positive naive CD8 T cells. The CDR3 is 13 residues long. Germline V lookup: CDR1 SQVTM, CDR2 ANQGSEA. Findings and caveats of the study: Partial loss of CXCR3 expression followed cryopreservation; most assays used fresh PBMCs.

Details on this clonotype: Its target is not known.

Libraries of TRB cDNA were made by 5' RACE and carried UMIs. TCRdb reanalyzed the 5' RACE reads, giving one entry per CDR3 protein sequence and no DNA. The sample yields 84,000 or so distinct CDR3 sequences, of which the top ten take up roughly 1.5%. The V gene is TRBV29-1, the J gene TRBJ2-1. The source of this sequence is a human donor in good health. Some clones in this sample may be carry-over from other donors' samples. Input material: naive CXCR3- CD8+ T cells from blood. Subset meaning: CD45RO-CCR7+CD27+CD95- naive CD8+ T cells lacking CXCR3 (TNR3-). CDR3 in amino acids: CSVEEGLDNEQFF.